This T cell receptor beta chain was recorded in a study of tumour-infiltrating T cells in Burkitt lymphoma. Study background: Repertoire clonality predicted overall and progression-free survival.

The CDR3 runs to 15 residues. Trimming shortened V by 6 bases and J by 3 bases, and 18 bases separated the two germline ends. Germline loops: CDR1 SGHNT, CDR2 YYREEE (reference sequence). Profiled with immunoSEQ multiplex PCR; TCRdb holds only in-frame clones, not every one. The data show 2,500 to 3,000 clones, roughly three quarters seen once. This TCR was recovered from a human donor with diffuse large B-cell lymphoma. Sequencing was carried out using tumor tissue. This rearrangement joins TRBV5-4 to TRBJ1-1; the D is unclear. Here the CDR3 reads CASTLTPRGYTEAFF. The CDR3 DNA follows: TGTGCCAGCACCCTCACCCCCCGTGGCTACACTGAAGCTTTCTTT.